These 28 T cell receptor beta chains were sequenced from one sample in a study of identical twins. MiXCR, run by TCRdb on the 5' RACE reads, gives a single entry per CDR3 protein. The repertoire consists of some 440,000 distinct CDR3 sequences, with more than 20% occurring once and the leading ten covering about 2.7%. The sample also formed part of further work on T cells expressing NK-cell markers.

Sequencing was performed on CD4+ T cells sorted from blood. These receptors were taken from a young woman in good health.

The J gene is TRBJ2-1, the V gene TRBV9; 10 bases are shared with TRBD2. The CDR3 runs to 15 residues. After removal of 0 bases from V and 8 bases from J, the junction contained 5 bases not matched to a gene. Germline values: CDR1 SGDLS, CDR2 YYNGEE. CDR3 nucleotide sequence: TGTGCCAGCAGCGTAGCCACTAGCGGGGCAGATGAGCAGTTCTTC. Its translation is CASSVATSGADEQFF.

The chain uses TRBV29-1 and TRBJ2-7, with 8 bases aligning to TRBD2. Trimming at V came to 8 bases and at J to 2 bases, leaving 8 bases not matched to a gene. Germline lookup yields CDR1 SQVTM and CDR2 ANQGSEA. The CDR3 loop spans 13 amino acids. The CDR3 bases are TGCAGCTTCCGCGGGAGGATCCCCTACGAGCAGTACTTC. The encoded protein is CSFRGRIPYEQYF.

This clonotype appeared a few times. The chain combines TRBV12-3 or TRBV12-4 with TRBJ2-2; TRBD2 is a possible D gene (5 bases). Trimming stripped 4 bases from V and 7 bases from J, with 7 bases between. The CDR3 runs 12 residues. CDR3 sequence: CASSSRGGELFF. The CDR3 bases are TGTGCCAGCAGTTCCCGGGGCGGGGAGCTGTTTTTT.

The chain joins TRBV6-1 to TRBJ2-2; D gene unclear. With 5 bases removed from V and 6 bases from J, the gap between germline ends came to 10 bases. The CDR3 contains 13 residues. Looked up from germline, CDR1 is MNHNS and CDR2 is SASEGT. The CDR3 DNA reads TGTGCCAGCAGTCCGACGACTTCCGGGGAGCTGTTTTTT. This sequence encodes CASSPTTSGELFF.

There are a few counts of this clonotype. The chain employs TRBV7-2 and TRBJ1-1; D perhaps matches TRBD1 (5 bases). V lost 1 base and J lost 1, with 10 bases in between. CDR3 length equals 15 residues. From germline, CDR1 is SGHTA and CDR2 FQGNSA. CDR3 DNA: TGTGCCAGCAGCTTAGTAGCAGGGCAGAACACTGAAGCTTTCTTT. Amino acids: CASSLVAGQNTEAFF.

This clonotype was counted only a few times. CDR3 bases: TGCAGCGGAGGGTTGGACACAGATACGCAGTATTTT. Its translation: CSGGLDTDTQYF. The rearrangement joins TRBV20-1 to TRBJ2-3; maybe TRBD2 (6 bases). The CDR3 runs 12 residues. Germline values: CDR1 DFQATT, CDR2 SNEGSKA (reference sequence).

This CDR3 is CASRTSNTGELFF. The DNA of the CDR3 is TGTGCCAGCAGGACATCGAACACCGGGGAGCTGTTTTTT. The V gene is TRBV6-1, the J gene TRBJ2-2; no definite D call. The CDR3 totals 13 residues. The germline gives CDR1 MNHNS, CDR2 SASEGT. V was cut by 6 bases and J by 0 bases, with 5 bases left in between.

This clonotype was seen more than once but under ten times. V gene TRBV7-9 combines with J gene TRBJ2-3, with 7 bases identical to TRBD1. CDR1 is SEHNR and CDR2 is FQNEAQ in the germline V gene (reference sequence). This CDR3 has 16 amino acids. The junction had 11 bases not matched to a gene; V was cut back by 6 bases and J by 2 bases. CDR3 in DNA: TGTGCCAGCAGTCTATCCACAGGGGTAAACACAGATACGCAGTATTTT. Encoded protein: CASSLSTGVNTDTQYF. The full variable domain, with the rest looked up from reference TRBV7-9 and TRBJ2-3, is DTGVSQNPRHKITKRGQNVTFRCDPISEHNRLYWYRQTLGQGPEFLTYFQNEAQLEKSRLLSDRFSAERPKGSFSTLEIQRTEQGDSAMYLCASSLSTGVNTDTQYFGPGTRLTVL.

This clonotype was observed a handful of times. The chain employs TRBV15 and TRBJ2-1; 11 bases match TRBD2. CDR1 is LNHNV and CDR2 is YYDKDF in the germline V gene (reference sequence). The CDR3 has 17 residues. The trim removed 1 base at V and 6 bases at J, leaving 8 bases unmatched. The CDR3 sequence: CATSRAKLAGEFNEQFF. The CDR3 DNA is TGTGCCACCAGCAGAGCCAAACTAGCGGGGGAGTTCAATGAGCAGTTCTTC. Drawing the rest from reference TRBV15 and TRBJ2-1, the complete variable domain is DAMVIQNPRYQVTQFGKPVTLSCSQTLNHNVMYWYQQKSSQAPKLLFHYYDKDFNNEADTPDNFQSRRPNTSFCFLDIRSPGLGDTAMYLCATSRAKLAGEFNEQFFGPGTRLTVL.

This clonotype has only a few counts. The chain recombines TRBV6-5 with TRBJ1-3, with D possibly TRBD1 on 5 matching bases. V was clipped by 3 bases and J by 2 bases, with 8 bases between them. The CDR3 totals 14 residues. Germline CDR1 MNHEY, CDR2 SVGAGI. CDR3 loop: CASSYGRAGNTIYF. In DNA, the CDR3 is TGTGCCAGCAGTTATGGCAGGGCTGGAAACACCATATATTTT.

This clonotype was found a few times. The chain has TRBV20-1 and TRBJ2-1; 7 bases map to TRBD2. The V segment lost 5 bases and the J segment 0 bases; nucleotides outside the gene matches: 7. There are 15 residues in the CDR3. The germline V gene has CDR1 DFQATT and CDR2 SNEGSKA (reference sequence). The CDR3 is CSARQRTSSYNEQFF. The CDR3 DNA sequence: TGCAGTGCTCGACAGCGGACTAGCTCCTACAATGAGCAGTTCTTC.

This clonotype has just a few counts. The chain's CDR3 is CASLSGLQETQYF. The CDR3 bases are TGCGCCAGCCTCAGTGGGCTTCAAGAGACCCAGTACTTC. The chain couples TRBV10-2 to TRBJ2-5, with D hard to call. The V gene's germline CDR1 is WSHSY and CDR2 SAAADI. V gave up 8 bases and J gave up 2 bases, with 12 bases separating them. The CDR3 runs 13 residues.

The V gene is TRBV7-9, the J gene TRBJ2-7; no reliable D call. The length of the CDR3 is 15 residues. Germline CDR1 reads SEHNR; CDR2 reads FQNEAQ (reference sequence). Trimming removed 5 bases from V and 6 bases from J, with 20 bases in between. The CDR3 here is CASSPTGPEAGEQYF. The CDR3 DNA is TGTGCCAGCAGCCCCACCGGGCCCGAAGCCGGCGAGCAGTACTTC. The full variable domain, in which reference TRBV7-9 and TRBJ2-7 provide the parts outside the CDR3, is DTGVSQNPRHKITKRGQNVTFRCDPISEHNRLYWYRQTLGQGPEFLTYFQNEAQLEKSRLLSDRFSAERPKGSFSTLEIQRTEQGDSAMYLCASSPTGPEAGEQYFGPGTRLTVT.

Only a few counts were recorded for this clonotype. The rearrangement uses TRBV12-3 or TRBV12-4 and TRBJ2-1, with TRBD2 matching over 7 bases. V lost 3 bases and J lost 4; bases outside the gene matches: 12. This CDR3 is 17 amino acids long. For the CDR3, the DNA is TGTGCCAGCAGTTTCCCTCGACTAGCCGGAATGTACAATGAGCAGTTCTTC. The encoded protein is CASSFPRLAGMYNEQFF.

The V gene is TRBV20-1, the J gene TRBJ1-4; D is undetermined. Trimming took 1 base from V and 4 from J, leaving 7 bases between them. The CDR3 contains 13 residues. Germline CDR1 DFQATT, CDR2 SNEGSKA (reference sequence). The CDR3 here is CSARVQFNEKLFF. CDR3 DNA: TGCAGTGCTAGAGTGCAGTTTAATGAAAAACTGTTTTTT.

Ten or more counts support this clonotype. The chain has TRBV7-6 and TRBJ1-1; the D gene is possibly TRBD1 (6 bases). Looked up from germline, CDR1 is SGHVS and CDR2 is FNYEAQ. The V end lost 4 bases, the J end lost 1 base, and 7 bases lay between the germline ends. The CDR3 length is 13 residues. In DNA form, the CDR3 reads TGTGCCAGCAGCTCGGGACAGAACACTGAAGCTTTCTTT. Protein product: CASSSGQNTEAFF.

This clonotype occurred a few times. The CDR3 region is CASSQDRGSLGSRYTEAFF. The CDR3, as DNA: TGTGCCAGCAGCCAAGATCGAGGCAGCCTCGGGAGTAGGTACACTGAAGCTTTCTTT. The chain is built from TRBV3-1 and TRBJ1-1; D remains unclear. The CDR3 extends over 19 amino acids. The V and J ends lost 0 bases and 3 bases respectively, with 23 bases between them. Germline V gives CDR1 LGHDT, CDR2 YNNKEL (reference sequence).

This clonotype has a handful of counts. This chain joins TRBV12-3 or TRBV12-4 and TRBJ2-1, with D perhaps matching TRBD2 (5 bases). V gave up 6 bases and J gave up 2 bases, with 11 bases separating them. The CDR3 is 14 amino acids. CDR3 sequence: CASRPTSAYNEQFF. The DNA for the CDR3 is TGTGCCAGCAGGCCCACTAGTGCCTACAATGAGCAGTTCTTC.

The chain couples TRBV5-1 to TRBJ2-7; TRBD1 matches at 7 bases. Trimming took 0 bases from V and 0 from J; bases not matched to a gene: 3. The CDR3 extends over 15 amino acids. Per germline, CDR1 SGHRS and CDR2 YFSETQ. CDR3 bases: TGCGCCAGCAGCTTGGAGGGGGCAAGCTCCTACGAGCAGTACTTC. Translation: CASSLEGASSYEQYF.

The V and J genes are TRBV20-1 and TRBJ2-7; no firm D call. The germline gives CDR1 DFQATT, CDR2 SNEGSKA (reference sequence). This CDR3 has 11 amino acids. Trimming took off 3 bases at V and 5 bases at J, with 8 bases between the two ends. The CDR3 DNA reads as TGCAGTGCTAGGGGCGCGGACGAGCAGTACTTC. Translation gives CSARGADEQYF.

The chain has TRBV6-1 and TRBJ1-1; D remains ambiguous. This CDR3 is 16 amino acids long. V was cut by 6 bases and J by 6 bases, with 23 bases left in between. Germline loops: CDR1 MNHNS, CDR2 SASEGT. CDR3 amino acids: CASRLATNTWTAEAFF. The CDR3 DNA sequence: TGTGCCAGCAGACTAGCCACGAACACTTGGACGGCTGAAGCTTTCTTT.

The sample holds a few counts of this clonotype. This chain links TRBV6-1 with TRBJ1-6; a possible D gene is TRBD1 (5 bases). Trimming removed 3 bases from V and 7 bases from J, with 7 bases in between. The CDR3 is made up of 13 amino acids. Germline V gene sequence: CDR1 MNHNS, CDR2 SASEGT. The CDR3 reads CASSDYRNSPLHF. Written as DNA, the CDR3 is TGTGCCAGCAGTGATTACAGGAATTCACCCCTCCACTTT.

CDR3 amino acids: CASSLFTGIYNEQFF. As DNA, the CDR3 is TGTGCCAGCAGTTTATTTACCGGGATTTACAATGAGCAGTTCTTC. The gene calls are TRBV27 and TRBJ2-1; D might be TRBD2 (5 bases). The V gene lost 1 base and the J gene lost 4 bases, with 11 bases spanning the gap. Looked up from germline, CDR1 is MNHEY and CDR2 is SMNVEV (reference sequence). This CDR3 is built from 15 residues.

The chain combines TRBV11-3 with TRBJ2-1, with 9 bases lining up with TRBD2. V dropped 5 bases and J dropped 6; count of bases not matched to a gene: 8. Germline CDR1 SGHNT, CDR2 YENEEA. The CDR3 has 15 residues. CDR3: CASSTRAGGFNEQFF. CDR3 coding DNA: TGTGCCAGCAGCACACGAGCGGGAGGATTCAATGAGCAGTTCTTC.

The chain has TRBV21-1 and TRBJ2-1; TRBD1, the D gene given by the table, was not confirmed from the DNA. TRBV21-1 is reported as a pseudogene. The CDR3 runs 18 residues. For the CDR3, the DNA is TGTGCCAGCAGCAAAGACGACAGGGAAAATTACTCCTACAATGAGCAGTTCTTC. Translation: CASSKDDRENYSYNEQFF.

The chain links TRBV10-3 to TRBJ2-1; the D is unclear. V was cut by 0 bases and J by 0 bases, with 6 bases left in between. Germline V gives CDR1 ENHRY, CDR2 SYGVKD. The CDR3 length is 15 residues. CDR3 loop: CAISESRSSYNEQFF. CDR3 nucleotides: TGTGCCATCAGTGAGTCTCGGAGCTCCTACAATGAGCAGTTCTTC.

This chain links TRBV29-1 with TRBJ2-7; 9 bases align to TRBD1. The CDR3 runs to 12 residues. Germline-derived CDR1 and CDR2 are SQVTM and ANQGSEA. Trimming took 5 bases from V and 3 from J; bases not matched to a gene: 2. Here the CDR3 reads CSVRTGVYEQYF. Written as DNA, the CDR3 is TGCAGCGTTCGGACAGGGGTCTACGAGCAGTACTTC.

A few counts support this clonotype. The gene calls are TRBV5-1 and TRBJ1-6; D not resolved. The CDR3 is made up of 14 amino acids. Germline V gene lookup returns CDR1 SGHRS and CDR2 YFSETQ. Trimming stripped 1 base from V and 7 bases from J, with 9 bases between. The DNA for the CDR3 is TGCGCCAGCAGCTTGAACAGCCGAAATTCACCCCTCCACTTT. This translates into CASSLNSRNSPLHF. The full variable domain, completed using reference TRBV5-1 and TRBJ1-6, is KAGVTQTPRYLIKTRGQQVTLSCSPISGHRSVSWYQQTPGQGLQFLFEYFSETQRNKGNFPGRFSGRQFSNSRSEMNVSTLELGDSALYLCASSLNSRNSPLHFGNGTRLTVT.